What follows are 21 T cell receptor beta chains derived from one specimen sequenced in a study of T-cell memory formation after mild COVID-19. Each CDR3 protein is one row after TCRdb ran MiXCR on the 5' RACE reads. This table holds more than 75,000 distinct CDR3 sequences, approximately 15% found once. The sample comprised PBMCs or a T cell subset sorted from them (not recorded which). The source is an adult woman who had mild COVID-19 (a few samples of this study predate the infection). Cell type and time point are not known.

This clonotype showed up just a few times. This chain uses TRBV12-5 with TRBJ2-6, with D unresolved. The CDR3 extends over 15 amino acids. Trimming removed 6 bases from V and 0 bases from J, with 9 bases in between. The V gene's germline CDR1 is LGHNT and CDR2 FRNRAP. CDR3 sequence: CASGPSLSGANVLTF. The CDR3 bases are TGTGCTAGTGGCCCGAGCCTCTCTGGGGCCAACGTCCTGACTTTC. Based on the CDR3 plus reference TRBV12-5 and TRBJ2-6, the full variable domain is DARVTQTPRHKVTEMGQEVTMRCQPILGHNTVFWYRQTMMQGLELLAYFRNRAPLDDSGMPKDRFSAEMPDATLATLKIQPSEPRDSAVYFCASGPSLSGANVLTFGAGSRLTVL.

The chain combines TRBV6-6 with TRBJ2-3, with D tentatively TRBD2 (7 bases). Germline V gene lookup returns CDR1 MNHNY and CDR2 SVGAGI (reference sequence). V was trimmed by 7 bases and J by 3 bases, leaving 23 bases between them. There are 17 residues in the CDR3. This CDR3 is CASNLGGPLFMTDTQYF. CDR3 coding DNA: TGTGCCAGCAATCTCGGGGGGCCCCTCTTCATGACAGATACGCAGTATTTT.

CDR3 DNA: TGCGCCAGCAGCCAAGAAGAGAGGGGCCAAGAGACCCAGTACTTC. It yields the protein CASSQEERGQETQYF. The chain couples TRBV4-1 to TRBJ2-5; perhaps D is TRBD1 or TRBD2 (5 bases each). The CDR3 length is 15 residues. CDR1 MGHRA and CDR2 YSYEKL come from the germline V gene. V gave up 0 bases and J gave up 1 base, with 9 bases separating them.

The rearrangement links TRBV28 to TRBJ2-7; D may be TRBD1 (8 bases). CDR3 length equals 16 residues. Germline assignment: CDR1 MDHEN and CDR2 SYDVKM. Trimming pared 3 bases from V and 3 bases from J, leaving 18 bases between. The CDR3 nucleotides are TGTGCCAGCAGTTTGCGACAGGGGAGGGGCCTCTACGAGCAGTACTTC. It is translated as CASSLRQGRGLYEQYF.

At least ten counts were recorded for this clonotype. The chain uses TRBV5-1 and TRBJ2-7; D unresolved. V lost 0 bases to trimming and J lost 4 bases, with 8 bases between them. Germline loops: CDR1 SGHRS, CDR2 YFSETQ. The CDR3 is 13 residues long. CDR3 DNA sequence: TGCGCCAGCAGCTTGGACTCCCCGTACGAGCAGTACTTC. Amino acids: CASSLDSPYEQYF. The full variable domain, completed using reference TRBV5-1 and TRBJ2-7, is KAGVTQTPRYLIKTRGQQVTLSCSPISGHRSVSWYQQTPGQGLQFLFEYFSETQRNKGNFPGRFSGRQFSNSRSEMNVSTLELGDSALYLCASSLDSPYEQYFGPGTRLTVT.

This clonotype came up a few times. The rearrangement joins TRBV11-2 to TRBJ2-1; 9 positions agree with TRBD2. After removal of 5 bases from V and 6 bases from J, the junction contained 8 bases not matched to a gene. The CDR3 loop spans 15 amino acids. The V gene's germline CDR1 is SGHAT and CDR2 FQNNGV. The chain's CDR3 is CASSAGQAGGNEQFF. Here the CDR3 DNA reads TGTGCCAGCAGCGCTGGACAAGCGGGGGGCAATGAGCAGTTCTTC.

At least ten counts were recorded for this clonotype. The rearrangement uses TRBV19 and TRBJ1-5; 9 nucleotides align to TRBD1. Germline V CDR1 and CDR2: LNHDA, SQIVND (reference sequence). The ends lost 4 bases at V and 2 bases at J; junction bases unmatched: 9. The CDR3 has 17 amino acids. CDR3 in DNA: TGTGCCAGTAGTACCTATCCGGGACAGGGTGGCAATCAGCCCCAGCATTTT. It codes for CASSTYPGQGGNQPQHF.

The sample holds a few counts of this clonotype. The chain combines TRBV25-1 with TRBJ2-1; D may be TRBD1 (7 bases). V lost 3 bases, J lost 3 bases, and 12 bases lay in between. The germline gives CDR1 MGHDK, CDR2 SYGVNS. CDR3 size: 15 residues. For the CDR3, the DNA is TGTGCCAGCAGTGAGGGAGGACAGGACTACAATGAGCAGTTCTTC. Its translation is CASSEGGQDYNEQFF.

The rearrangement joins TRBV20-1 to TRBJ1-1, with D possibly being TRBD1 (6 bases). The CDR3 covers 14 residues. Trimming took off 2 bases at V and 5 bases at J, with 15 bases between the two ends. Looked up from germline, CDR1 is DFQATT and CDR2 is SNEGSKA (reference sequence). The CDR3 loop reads CSARTRGVETEAFF. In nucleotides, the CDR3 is TGCAGTGCTAGAACGAGGGGGGTTGAAACTGAAGCTTTCTTT.

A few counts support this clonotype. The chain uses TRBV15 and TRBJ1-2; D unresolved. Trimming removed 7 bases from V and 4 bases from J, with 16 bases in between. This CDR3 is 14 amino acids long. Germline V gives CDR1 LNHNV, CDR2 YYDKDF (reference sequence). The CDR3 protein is CATTPLIGTYGYTF. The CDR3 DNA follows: TGTGCCACCACCCCGTTGATCGGCACCTATGGCTACACCTTC. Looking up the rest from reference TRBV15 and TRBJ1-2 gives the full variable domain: DAMVIQNPRYQVTQFGKPVTLSCSQTLNHNVMYWYQQKSSQAPKLLFHYYDKDFNNEADTPDNFQSRRPNTSFCFLDIRSPGLGDTAMYLCATTPLIGTYGYTFGSGTRLTVV.

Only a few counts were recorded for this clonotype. As DNA, the CDR3 is TGTGCCAGCGGTTGGACAGGGGGTTCCTTAATTCAAGAGACCCAGTACTTC. Protein product: CASGWTGGSLIQETQYF. This chain uses TRBV27 with TRBJ2-5, with TRBD1 matching 10 bases. The trim removed 8 bases at V and 2 bases at J, leaving 14 bases unmatched. CDR3 size: 17 residues. CDR1 and CDR2 from the germline V gene are MNHEY and SMNVEV (reference sequence).

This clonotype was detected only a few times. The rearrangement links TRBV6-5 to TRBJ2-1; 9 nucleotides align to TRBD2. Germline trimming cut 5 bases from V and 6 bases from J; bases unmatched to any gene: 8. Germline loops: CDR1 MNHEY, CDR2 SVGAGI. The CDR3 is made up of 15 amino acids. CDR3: CASSQGTSHSNEQFF. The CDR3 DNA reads TGTGCCAGCAGTCAGGGGACTAGCCATTCCAATGAGCAGTTCTTC.

DNA for the CDR3: TGTGCCAGCAGCCGATCTAGAGGGAGCACAGATACGCAGTATTTT. Translation: CASSRSRGSTDTQYF. The rearrangement links TRBV12-3 or TRBV12-4 to TRBJ2-3, with D perhaps TRBD2 (5 bases). Trimming took off 6 bases at V and 0 bases at J, with 13 bases between the two ends. The CDR3 is 15 amino acids.

CDR3 nucleotide sequence: TGTGCCAGCAGCCACCTAGGGGGGGACGCCACTGAAGCTTTCTTT. Protein: CASSHLGGDATEAFF. The gene calls are TRBV4-2 and TRBJ1-1, with D maybe TRBD1 (6 bases). The length of the CDR3 is 15 residues. CDR1 is LGHNA, CDR2 YNFKEQ, per germline. V was shortened by 3 bases and J by 4 bases, with 15 bases between the two germline ends.

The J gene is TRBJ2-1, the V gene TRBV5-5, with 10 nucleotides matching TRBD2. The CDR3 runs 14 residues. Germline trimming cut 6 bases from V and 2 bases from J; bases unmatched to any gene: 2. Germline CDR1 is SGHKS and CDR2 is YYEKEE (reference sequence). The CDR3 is CASTLAGAYNEQFF. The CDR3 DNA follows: TGTGCCAGCACGCTAGCGGGGGCCTACAATGAGCAGTTCTTC.

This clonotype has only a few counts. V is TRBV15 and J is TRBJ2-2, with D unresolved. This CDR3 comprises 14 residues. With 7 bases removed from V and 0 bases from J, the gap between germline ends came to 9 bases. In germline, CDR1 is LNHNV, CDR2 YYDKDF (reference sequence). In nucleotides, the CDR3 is TGTGCCACCACCCAGACGGCGAACACCGGGGAGCTGTTTTTT. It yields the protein CATTQTANTGELFF.

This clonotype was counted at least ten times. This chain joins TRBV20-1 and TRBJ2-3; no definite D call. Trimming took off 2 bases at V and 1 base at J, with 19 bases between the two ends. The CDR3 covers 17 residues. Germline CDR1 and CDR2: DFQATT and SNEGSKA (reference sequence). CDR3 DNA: TGCAGTGCTAGACCCTACCTTCCCGGAAAGGGCACAGATACGCAGTATTTT. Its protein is CSARPYLPGKGTDTQYF.

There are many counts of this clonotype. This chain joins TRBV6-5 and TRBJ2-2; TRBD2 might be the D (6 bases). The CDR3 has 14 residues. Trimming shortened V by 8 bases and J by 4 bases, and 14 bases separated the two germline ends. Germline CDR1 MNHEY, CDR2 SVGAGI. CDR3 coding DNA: TGTGCCAGCGGGGTAGCGGAAAGCACCGGGGAGCTGTTTTTT. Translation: CASGVAESTGELFF.

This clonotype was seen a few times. As DNA, the CDR3 is TGTGCCAGCAGCTTCTTTACGGGGTGGGGGCTCACAGATACGCAGTATTTT. Protein: CASSFFTGWGLTDTQYF. The gene calls are TRBV7-2 and TRBJ2-3; D is possibly TRBD1 (6 bases). CDR3 length: 17 amino acids. Deletions cut 3 bases from V and 2 bases from J, with 18 bases between. From germline, CDR1 is SGHTA and CDR2 FQGNSA.

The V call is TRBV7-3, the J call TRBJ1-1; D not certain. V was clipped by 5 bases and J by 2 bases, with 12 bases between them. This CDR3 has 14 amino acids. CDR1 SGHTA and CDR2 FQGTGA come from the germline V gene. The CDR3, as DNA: TGTGCCAGCAGCGATAACCGGGCAAACACTGAAGCTTTCTTT. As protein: CASSDNRANTEAFF.

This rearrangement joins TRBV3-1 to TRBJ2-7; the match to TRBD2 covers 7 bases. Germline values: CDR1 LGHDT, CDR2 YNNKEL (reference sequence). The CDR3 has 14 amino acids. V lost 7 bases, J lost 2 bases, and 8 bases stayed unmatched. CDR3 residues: CASTRDYPTYEQYF. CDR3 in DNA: TGTGCCAGCACACGGGACTACCCGACCTACGAGCAGTACTTC.